Below, 16 T cell receptor beta chains from the same sample are listed, as sequenced in a study of molecular identifiers for immune sequencing clone quantification. MiXCR, run by TCRdb on the PCR reads, gives a single entry per CDR3 protein. The sample yields 300,000 to 350,000 distinct CDR3 sequences, over 20% seen once. The source material was naive CD8+ T cells from blood, with Jurkat cell RNA spiked in. Subset given: FACS-sorted CD8+CD4-CCR7+CD45RA+ naive T cells. The receptors here all came from a human donor in good health. Some libraries in this study had Jurkat cell RNA spiked in.

This clonotype was observed a single time. This may be a read error, as it is one base from a much larger clone. This chain links TRBV2 with TRBJ2-7, with D perhaps matching TRBD1 or TRBD2 (5 bases each). The CDR3 runs to 13 residues. Per germline, CDR1 SNHLY and CDR2 FYNNEI. V was trimmed by 10 bases and J by 4 bases, leaving 17 bases between them. The CDR3 DNA reads as TGTGCCAACAGCCCAGGGAGTAATTACGAGCAGTACTTC. This translates into CANSPGSNYEQYF.

Note on this clonotype: It may be a read error: a sequence one base away is much more abundant. The chain couples TRBV3-1 to TRBJ2-3; D uncertain. CDR1 and CDR2 from the germline V gene are LGHDT and YNNKEL (reference sequence). The CDR3 has 16 residues. The V gene lost 2 bases and the J gene lost 2 bases, with 14 bases spanning the gap. Here the CDR3 reads CASSQRLRIFTDTQYF. The CDR3 DNA follows: TGTGCCAGCAGCCAAAGGTTAAGGATTTTCACAGATACGCAGTATTTT.

This clonotype was seen repeatedly, ten times or more. The chain combines TRBV29-1 with TRBJ1-1; 8 bases align to TRBD1. Germline V gives CDR1 SQVTM, CDR2 ANQGSEA. Trimming at V came to 4 bases and at J to 0 bases, leaving 7 bases not matched to a gene. The CDR3 has 15 amino acids. CDR3 amino acids: CSVVGTGGMNTEAFF. CDR3 nucleotide sequence: TGCAGCGTTGTGGGGACAGGCGGAATGAACACTGAAGCTTTCTTT.

This clonotype was seen once. At one end, the junction sequence differs from germline, possibly due to a read error. The gene calls are TRBV24-1 and TRBJ2-5; TRBD2 matches 7 bases. The germline V gene encodes CDR1 KGHDR and CDR2 SFDVKD. The CDR3 totals 16 residues. Written as DNA, the CDR3 is TGTGCCACCAGTGACCCAGCGGGAAACAGCGGGGAGACCCGGTACTTC. It is translated as CATSDPAGNSGETRYF.

This clonotype was recorded at least ten times. CDR3 sequence reads: CASSLVSRLGTTYNEQFF. CDR3 bases: TGTGCCAGCAGCTTAGTATCCCGACTAGGGACCACCTACAATGAGCAGTTCTTC. V is TRBV7-3 and J is TRBJ2-1, with D possibly TRBD2 on 6 matching bases. Between the trimmed V and J ends, which lost 2 bases and 2 bases, there was a span of 19 bases. This CDR3 has 18 amino acids. The germline V gene has CDR1 SGHTA and CDR2 FQGTGA.

V and J are TRBV20-1 and TRBJ2-7, with D maybe TRBD2 (6 bases). The CDR3 covers 15 residues. Deletions cut 0 bases from V and 6 bases from J, with 18 bases between. The V gene's germline CDR1 is DFQATT and CDR2 SNEGSKA (reference sequence). CDR3 bases: TGCAGTGCTAGAGACCCTAGCGAAGGAACGGGCGAGCAGTACTTC. Its protein product is CSARDPSEGTGEQYF.

The table lists this clonotype with many counts. The rearrangement links TRBV27 to TRBJ2-7; TRBD1 agrees at 9 bases. CDR1 is MNHEY and CDR2 is SMNVEV in the germline V gene (reference sequence). There are 15 residues in the CDR3. V shed 5 bases, J shed 3 bases, and the junction held 8 bases outside the gene matches. The CDR3 bases are TGTGCCAGCAGTCAGACAGGGGGTTCTGGCTACGAGCAGTACTTC. It encodes CASSQTGGSGYEQYF.

The chain is built from TRBV19 and TRBJ2-7; D not certain. The V end was cut by 6 bases, the J end by 0 bases, with 15 bases between. The germline V gene encodes CDR1 LNHDA and CDR2 SQIVND (reference sequence). The CDR3 covers 15 residues. Written as DNA, the CDR3 is TGTGCCAGTAGCTACCGGGCGAGCAGCTCCTACGAGCAGTACTTC. It codes for CASSYRASSSYEQYF.

At least ten counts were recorded for this clonotype. The gene calls are TRBV20-1 and TRBJ2-5; TRBD1 matches 7 bases. The V and J ends lost 6 bases and 1 base, in that order; junction bases with no gene match: 14. This CDR3 spans 16 amino acids. Germline CDR1 DFQATT, CDR2 SNEGSKA (reference sequence). This CDR3 is CSATKPGGMRQETQYF. The CDR3 nucleotides are TGCAGTGCCACGAAACCAGGGGGAATGCGCCAAGAGACCCAGTACTTC.

At least ten counts were recorded for this clonotype. V usage is TRBV5-1 and J usage is TRBJ2-4, with a possible D match to TRBD2 (5 bases). V was cut by 1 base and J by 9 bases, with 26 bases left in between. Germline V CDR1 and CDR2: SGHRS, YFSETQ. The CDR3 spans 18 residues. CDR3 loop: CASSLYPRGSEVLGIQYF. DNA for the CDR3: TGCGCCAGCAGCTTGTATCCCCGAGGGTCGGAGGTCCTGGGCATTCAGTACTTC.

This clonotype appeared a few times. The chain has TRBV20-1 and TRBJ2-4; 8 positions match TRBD2. Germline V gene data show CDR1 as DFQATT and CDR2 as SNEGSKA (reference sequence). The CDR3 totals 16 residues. V lost 3 bases to trimming and J lost 0 bases; unmatched junction nucleotides: 7. CDR3 in amino acids: CSAREAGELAKNIQYF. CDR3 bases: TGCAGTGCTAGGGAAGCGGGGGAGCTAGCCAAAAACATTCAGTACTTC.

This clonotype was seen a few times. A read error may be the cause here, since a much bigger clone is one base away. The chain combines TRBV6-2 or TRBV6-3 with TRBJ1-5; D is perhaps TRBD1 (5 bases). Per germline, CDR1 MNHEY and CDR2 SVGEGT. This CDR3 region has 14 residues. V lost 5 bases and J 6 bases, leaving 14 bases between the germline ends. CDR3 bases: TGTGCCAGCAGTATCGGACGGGGACGTCAGCCCCAGCATTTT. Amino acids: CASSIGRGRQPQHF.

Notes on this clonotype: This may come from a read error, since a much larger clone is one base off. The V call is TRBV27, the J call TRBJ1-1; TRBD1 is a possible D gene (6 bases). V gave up 3 bases and J gave up 3 bases, with 17 bases separating them. This CDR3 comprises 16 residues. Germline lookup yields CDR1 MNHEY and CDR2 SMNVEV (reference sequence). DNA for the CDR3: TGTGCCAGCAGTTTGGGTGGGGGCGCTCAGTACACTGAAGCTTTCTTT. Its translation: CASSLGGGAQYTEAFF.

V gene TRBV20-1 combines with J gene TRBJ2-5, with TRBD2 matching 7 bases. Germline V CDR1 and CDR2: DFQATT, SNEGSKA (reference sequence). V shed 0 bases and J 2 bases; nucleotides not matched to a gene: 15. This CDR3 spans 18 amino acids. The CDR3 spells CSARDPIAGDFLQETQYF. In DNA, the CDR3 is TGCAGTGCTAGAGACCCAATTGCGGGGGACTTTCTACAAGAGACCCAGTACTTC.

This clonotype is a singleton in its sample. A much larger clone differs from this one at a single base, so this may be a read error. V and J are TRBV14 and TRBJ2-3; 11 bases align to TRBD2. Germline-derived CDR1 and CDR2 are SGHDN and FVKESK. The CDR3 is made up of 18 amino acids. CDR3 in amino acids: CASNQGRTSGSTTDTQYF. The CDR3 DNA follows: TGTGCCAGCAACCAAGGTCGAACTAGCGGGAGTACGACAGATACGCAGTATTTT.

The chain joins TRBV7-9 to TRBJ2-2; perhaps TRBD2 as D (6 bases). Germline V gene data show CDR1 as SEHNR and CDR2 as FQNEAQ (reference sequence). V was shortened by 1 base and J by 6 bases, with 18 bases between the two germline ends. The CDR3 is 17 amino acids. CDR3 bases: TGTGCCAGCAGCTTAGAGGGGAGTCGTACGGGAGCCGGGGAGCTGTTTTTT. Protein: CASSLEGSRTGAGELFF.